This note documents a single TCR beta chain sequence. Its matching antigen is unknown. In the PCR, 60 Vbeta and 13 Jbeta primers were used. Produced via immunoSEQ multiplex PCR; TCRdb's table is partial and in-frame only. The repertoire holds over 100,000 clones, with more than 70% as singletons. These data come from a study of cytomegalovirus exposure and HLA in healthy donors. Turning to the study itself: From donors who were HLA-typed, an early data release held 75 million to 85 million unique TCRs. Study-level results: As a later analysis revealed, most CMV-associated TCR beta chains appeared HLA-restricted. Some highly shared sequence variants likely arose as a pipeline artifact. Accurate predictions that matched the HLA-A and HLA-B alleles of most subjects were reportedly made from TCR beta sequences.

The junction had 8 bases not matched to a gene; V was cut back by 5 bases and J by 4 bases. CDR3 length: 15 residues. Germline-derived CDR1 and CDR2 are SEHNR and FQNEAQ (reference sequence). This TCR came from a male donor in good health and CMV-seropositive. Sequencing used PBMCs. The chain couples TRBV7-9 to TRBJ2-3; the match to TRBD2 covers 8 bases. CDR3 protein: CASSGSAGGPDTQYF. The CDR3 bases are TGTGCCAGCAGCGGTAGCGCGGGGGGCCCAGATACGCAGTATTTT.